This TCR beta chain was observed in a study of blood T cell repertoires in COVID-19. As for the study in general: Sample material is recorded as cDNA or gDNA derived from T cells, B-cell-depleted T cells, or PBMCs.

Comment on this clone: In the same sample, other DNA sequences code for this CDR3.

Trimming left V 0 bases short and J 0 bases short, with 8 bases between. Germline lookup yields CDR1 MGHRA and CDR2 YSYEKL. The CDR3 extends over 15 amino acids. The protocol was immunoSEQ multiplex PCR, while the TCRdb copy is restricted to in-frame clones and leaves out a portion. The profile shows hundreds of thousands of clones, 70% to 90% of them singletons. The J gene is TRBJ1-1, the V gene TRBV4-1; D unresolved. The sequence came from a man aged 18 to 30 with active or convalescent COVID-19. The specimen was peripheral blood. CDR3 loop: CASSQDNPVNTEAFF. DNA of the CDR3: TGCGCCAGCAGCCAAGATAATCCGGTGAACACTGAAGCTTTCTTT.